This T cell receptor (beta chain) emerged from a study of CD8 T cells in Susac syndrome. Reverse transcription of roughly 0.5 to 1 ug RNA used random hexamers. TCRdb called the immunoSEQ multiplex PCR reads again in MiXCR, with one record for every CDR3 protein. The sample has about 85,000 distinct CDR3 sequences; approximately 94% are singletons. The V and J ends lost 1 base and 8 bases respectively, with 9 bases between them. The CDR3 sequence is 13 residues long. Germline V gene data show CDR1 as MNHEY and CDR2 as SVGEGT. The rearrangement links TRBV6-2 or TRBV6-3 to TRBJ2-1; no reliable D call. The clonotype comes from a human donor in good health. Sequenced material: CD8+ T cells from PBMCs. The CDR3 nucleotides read TGTGCCAGCAGTTACTGGGAATCCGATGAGCAGTTCTTC. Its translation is CASSYWESDEQFF.